In its sample, the clone carrying this T cell receptor (beta chain) was seen many times. No antigen is known for it. The sequence runs out 3 residues before the end of the CDR3; the remainder is reconstructed from the germline J gene. The data belong to a study of T cell clonality in common variable immunodeficiency. Method: immunoSEQ multiplex PCR; TCRdb's copy keeps in-frame clones and lacks some. The repertoire consists of under 35,000 clones, none detected only once. Heparinized whole blood, roughly 4.5 to 8 ml, came from each donor. Broader study findings: Patient heterogeneity in the CVID cohort limited correlations between repertoire features and clinical complications.

The CDR3 is 16 amino acids. The germline CDR1 and CDR2 sequences are DFQATT and SNEGSKA (reference sequence). The V gene lost 1 base and the J gene lost 1 base, with 13 bases spanning the gap. The sequence came from a person between 18 and 75 years old in good health. This sequence joins TRBV20-1 and TRBJ2-2; perhaps TRBD2 as D (6 bases). The sequencing input was peripheral blood mononuclear cells. CDR3 protein: CSARGLAAMNTGELFF. Incomplete CDR3 DNA: TGCAGTGCTAGAGGTTTAGCGGCTATGAACACCGGGGAG.